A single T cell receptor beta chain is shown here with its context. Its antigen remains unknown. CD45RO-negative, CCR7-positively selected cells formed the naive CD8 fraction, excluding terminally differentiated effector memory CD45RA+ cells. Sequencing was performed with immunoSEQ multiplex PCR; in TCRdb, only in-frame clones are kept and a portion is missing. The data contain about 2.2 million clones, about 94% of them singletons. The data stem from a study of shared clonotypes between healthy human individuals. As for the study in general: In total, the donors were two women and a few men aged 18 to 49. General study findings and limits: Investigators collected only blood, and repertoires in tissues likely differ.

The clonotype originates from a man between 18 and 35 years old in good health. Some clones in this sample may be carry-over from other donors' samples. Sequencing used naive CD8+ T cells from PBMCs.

The CDR3 sequence is CATSGPDNTRTQYF. The CDR3 DNA sequence: TGTGCCACCAGCGGTCCGGACAACACTAGGACCCAGTACTTC. The chain recombines TRBV15 with TRBJ2-5; D could derive from TRBD1 or TRBD2 (5 bases each). This CDR3 has 14 amino acids. Trimming removed 5 bases from V and 7 bases from J, with 17 bases in between. Germline values: CDR1 LNHNV, CDR2 YYDKDF (reference sequence).